This TCR beta chain was captured in a study of identical twins listed by TCRdb under 2016. With regard to the full study: To test whether fetal clonotypes persist, the study used deep sequencing on TCR alpha and beta repertoires from monozygotic twins, unrelated adults of various ages, and cord blood. To rule out contamination, replicate twin experiments were performed at different times with different library preparation protocols. Broad study findings and their caveats: Zero-insertion analyses could be partly confounded by invariant T cells such as MAIT and iNKT, though diverse VJ usage argued against such confounding for most clonotypes. Abundant cord blood beta clonotypes carried fewer insertions; young adult naive repertoires showed a weaker similar trend, while memory repertoires showed none. Because the same donors could not be followed over many years, the conclusions relied on cross-sectional statistical analysis. Out-of-frame TCR alpha sharing in monozygotic twins was systematically underestimated by recombination models, whereas sharing between unrelated individuals was in agreement with the recombination models. In beta out-of-frame sequences, excess twin sharing was weaker, because having fewer shared sequences lowered the signal-to-noise ratio. Compared with coincidental sharing between unrelated individuals, out-of-frame TCR alpha sequences shared between twins showed an excess of sequences with low generation probability.

All donors were healthy Caucasians. Three pairs of female monozygotic twins, all aged 18 to 29 years, were included in the twin cohort. CD4+ and CD8+ T cell populations were isolated with positive isolation kits from Invitrogen. Concerning this clonotype itself: The antigen it binds to is not known. No base qualities exist here, and no much larger clone lies one base off it.

Libraries were prepared through 5' RACE. Sequencer: Illumina HiSeq 2000. A universal primer binding site was added through template switching, and the final cDNA carried a unique molecular identifier so that TCR cDNA molecules could be counted accurately. First-strand cDNA for TCR alpha and beta chains was synthesized from specific primers in the conserved constant-segment region. To control for contamination, each cDNA library was double barcoded with a SMART-Mk sample barcode plus Illumina barcodes. TruSeq adapter sequences along with Illumina sample barcodes were introduced in two successive PCR steps. The Illumina HiSeq platform was used with custom primers to sequence TCR alpha and beta cDNA libraries. The published analysis was carried out like this. Unique molecular identifiers were extracted from raw reads with MiGEC, and CDR3 positions were determined with MiXCR. Recombination models were inferred per individual with the repgenHMM and IGoR tools using an EM algorithm. The analysis of shared clonotypes was done with the tcR package in R, with sharing normalized by the product of cloneset sizes. Out-of-frame nonproductive sequences were analyzed to study raw recombination free of thymic and clonal selection effects. The raw public data were reprocessed by TCRdb itself: fastp quality trimming at Q25, MiXCR clonotype calling, in-frame beta chains only. Each CDR3 protein gets just one entry, which takes the most common genes and DNA from the rows behind it. TCRdb's processing, not the authors' own work, is the source of the V and J calls. Counted in this sample were about 300,000 distinct CDR3 sequences; 9% to 15% of them appeared once. The ten largest clones take up just over 7% of the sample.

The CDR1 and CDR2 encoded by the germline V gene are SGHVS and FQNEAQ. V loses 3 bases at its end and J loses 6 bases; junction bases beyond the gene matches: 13. Its CDR3 holds 17 amino acids, cysteine through phenylalanine. Of all the DNA, just the CDR3 is kept, 51 bases in frame from base 1. These records were also assigned to another study, of yellow fever vaccine responses in identical twins. The other study reports the following: The authors reported that the T cell response to vaccination in identical twins appeared partly convergent and partly personalized. In the study, vaccine-responding T cell clones were precisely tracked in identical twins.

The origin of this receptor is a woman younger than 35 in good health. What was sequenced was CD8+ T cells sorted from blood. The chain joins TRBV7-8 to TRBJ1-5, and 8 junctional nucleotides match TRBD1. The DNA sequence follows: TGTGCCAGCAGCTTTACCCAACAGGGGGAGGACGGTCAGCCCCAGCATTTT. This sequence encodes CASSFTQQGEDGQPQHF.